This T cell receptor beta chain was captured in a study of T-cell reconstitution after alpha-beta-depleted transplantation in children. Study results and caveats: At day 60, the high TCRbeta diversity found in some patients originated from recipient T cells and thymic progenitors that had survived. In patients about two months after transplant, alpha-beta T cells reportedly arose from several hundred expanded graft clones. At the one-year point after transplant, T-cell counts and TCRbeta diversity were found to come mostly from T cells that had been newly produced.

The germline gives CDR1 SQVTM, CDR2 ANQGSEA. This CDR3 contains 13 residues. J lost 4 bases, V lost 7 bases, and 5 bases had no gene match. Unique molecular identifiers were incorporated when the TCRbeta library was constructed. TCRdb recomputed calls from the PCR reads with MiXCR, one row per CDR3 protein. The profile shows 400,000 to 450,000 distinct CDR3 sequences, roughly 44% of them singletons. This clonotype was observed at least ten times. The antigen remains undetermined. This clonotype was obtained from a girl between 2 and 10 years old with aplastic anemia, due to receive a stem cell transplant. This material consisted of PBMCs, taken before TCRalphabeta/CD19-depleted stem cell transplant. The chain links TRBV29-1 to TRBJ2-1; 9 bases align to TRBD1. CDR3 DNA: TGCAGCGCCGCGACAGGGGGGTACAATGAGCAGTTCTTC. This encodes CSAATGGYNEQFF.